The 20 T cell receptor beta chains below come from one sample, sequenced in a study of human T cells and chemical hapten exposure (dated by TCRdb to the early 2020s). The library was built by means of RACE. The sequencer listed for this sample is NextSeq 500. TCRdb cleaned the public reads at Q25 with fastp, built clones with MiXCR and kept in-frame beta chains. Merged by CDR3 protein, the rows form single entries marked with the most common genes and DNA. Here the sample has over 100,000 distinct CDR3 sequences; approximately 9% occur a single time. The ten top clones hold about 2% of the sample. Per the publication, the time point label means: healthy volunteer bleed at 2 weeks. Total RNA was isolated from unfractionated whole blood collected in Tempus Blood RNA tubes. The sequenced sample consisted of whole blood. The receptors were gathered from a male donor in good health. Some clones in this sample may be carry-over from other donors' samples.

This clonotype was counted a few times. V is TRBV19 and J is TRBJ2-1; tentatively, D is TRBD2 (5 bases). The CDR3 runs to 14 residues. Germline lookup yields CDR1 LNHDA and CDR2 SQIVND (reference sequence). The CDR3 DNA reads TGTGCAAGTGGTATGAGGGCCCATCGAGATGAGCAGTTCTTC. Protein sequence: CASGMRAHRDEQFF.

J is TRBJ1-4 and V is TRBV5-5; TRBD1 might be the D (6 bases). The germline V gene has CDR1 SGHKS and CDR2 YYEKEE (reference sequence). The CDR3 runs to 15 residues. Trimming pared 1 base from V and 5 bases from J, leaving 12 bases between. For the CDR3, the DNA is TGTGCCAGCAGCTTGATGACAGGCGAAAATGAAAAACTGTTTTTT. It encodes CASSLMTGENEKLFF.

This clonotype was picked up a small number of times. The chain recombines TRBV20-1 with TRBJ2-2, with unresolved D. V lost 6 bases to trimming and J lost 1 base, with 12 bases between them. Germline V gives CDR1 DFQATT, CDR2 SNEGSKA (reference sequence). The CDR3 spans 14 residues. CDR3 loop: CSASDKGNTGELFF. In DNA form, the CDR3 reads TGCAGTGCCAGCGACAAGGGGAACACCGGGGAGCTGTTTTTT.

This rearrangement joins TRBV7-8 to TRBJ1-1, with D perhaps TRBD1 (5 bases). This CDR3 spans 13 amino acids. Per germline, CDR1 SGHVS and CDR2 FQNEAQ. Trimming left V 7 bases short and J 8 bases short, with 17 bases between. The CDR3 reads CASTPGGIGEAFF. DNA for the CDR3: TGTGCCAGCACACCGGGGGGGATAGGGGAAGCTTTCTTT.

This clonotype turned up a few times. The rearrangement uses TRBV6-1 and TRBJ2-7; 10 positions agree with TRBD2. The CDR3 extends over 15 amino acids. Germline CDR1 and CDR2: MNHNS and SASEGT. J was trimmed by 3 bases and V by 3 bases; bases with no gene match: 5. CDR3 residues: CASSDWVAGGYEQYF. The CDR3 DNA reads TGTGCCAGCAGTGACTGGGTAGCGGGAGGCTACGAGCAGTACTTC.

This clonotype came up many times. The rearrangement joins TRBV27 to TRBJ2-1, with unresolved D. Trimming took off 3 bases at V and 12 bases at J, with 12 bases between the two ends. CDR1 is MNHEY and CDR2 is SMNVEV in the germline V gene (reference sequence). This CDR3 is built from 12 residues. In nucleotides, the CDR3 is TGTGCCAGCAGTTTCGGTGGGATCGGGCAGTTCTTC. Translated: CASSFGGIGQFF.

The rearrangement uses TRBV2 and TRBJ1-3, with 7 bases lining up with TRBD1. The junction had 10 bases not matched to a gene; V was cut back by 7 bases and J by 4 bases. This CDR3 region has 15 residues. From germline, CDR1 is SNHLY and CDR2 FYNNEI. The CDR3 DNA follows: TGTGCCAGCATTACAGGGGAGACTGGCGGAAACACCATATATTTT. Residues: CASITGETGGNTIYF.

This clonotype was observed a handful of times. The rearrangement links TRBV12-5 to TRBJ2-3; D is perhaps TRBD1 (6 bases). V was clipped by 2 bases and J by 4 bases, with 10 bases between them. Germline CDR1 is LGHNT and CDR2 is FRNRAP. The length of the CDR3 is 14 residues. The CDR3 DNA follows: TGTGCTAGTGGTTTGACAGGGTTCGCAGATACGCAGTATTTT. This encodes CASGLTGFADTQYF.

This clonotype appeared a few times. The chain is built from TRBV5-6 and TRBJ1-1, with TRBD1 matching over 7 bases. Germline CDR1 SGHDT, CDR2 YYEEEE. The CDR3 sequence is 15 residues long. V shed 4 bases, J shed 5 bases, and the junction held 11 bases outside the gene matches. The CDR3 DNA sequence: TGTGCCAGCAGCCCCCTTGACAGGGCAAAGACTGAAGCTTTCTTT. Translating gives CASSPLDRAKTEAFF.

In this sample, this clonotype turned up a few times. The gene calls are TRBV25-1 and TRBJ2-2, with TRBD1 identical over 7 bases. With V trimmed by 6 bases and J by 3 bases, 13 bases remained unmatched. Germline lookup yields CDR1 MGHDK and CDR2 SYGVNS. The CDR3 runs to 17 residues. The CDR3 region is CASSQDSGTVYTGELFF. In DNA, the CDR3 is TGTGCCAGCAGCCAAGACTCCGGGACAGTATACACCGGGGAGCTGTTTTTT.

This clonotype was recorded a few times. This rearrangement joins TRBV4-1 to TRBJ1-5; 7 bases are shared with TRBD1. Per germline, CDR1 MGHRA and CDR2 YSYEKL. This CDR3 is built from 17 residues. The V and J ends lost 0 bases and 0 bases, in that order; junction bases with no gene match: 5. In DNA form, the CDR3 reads TGCGCCAGCAGCCAAGATGTGGGACAGTATAGCAATCAGCCCCAGCATTTT. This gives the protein CASSQDVGQYSNQPQHF.

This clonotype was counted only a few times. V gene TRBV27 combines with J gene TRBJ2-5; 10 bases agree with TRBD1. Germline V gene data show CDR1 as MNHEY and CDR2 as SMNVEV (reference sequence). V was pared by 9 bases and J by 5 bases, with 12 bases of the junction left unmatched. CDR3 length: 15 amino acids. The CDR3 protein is CASSPGQGRFETQYF. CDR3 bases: TGTGCCAGTTCACCGGGACAGGGGAGGTTTGAGACCCAGTACTTC.

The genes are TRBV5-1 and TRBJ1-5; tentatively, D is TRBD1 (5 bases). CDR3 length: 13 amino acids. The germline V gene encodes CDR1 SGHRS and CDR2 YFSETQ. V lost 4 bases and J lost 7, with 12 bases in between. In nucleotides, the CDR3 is TGCGCCAGCAGCCCCAGGGAGGGGCAGCCCCAGCATTTT. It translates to CASSPREGQPQHF.

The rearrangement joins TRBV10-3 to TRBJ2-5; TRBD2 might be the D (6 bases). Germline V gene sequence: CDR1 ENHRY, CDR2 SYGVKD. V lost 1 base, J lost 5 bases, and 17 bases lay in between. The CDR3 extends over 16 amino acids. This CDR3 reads CAISEFMYRRGETQYF. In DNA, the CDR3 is TGTGCCATCAGTGAGTTTATGTACCGCCGGGGGGAGACCCAGTACTTC.

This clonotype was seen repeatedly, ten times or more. The CDR3 sequence is CSVEGRGASTDTQYF. CDR3 in DNA: TGCAGCGTTGAGGGACGGGGGGCTAGCACAGATACGCAGTATTTT. This chain connects TRBV29-1 to TRBJ2-3, with D tentatively TRBD2 (7 bases). CDR3 length equals 15 residues. Germline CDR1 reads SQVTM; CDR2 reads ANQGSEA. Trimming stripped 3 bases from V and 0 bases from J, with 13 bases between.

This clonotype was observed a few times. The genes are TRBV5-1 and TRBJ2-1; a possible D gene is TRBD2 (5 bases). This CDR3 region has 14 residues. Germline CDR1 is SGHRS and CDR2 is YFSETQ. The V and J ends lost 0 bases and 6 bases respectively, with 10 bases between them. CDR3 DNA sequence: TGCGCCAGCAGCTTGGGAGGGAGTCGCAATGAGCAGTTCTTC. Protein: CASSLGGSRNEQFF.

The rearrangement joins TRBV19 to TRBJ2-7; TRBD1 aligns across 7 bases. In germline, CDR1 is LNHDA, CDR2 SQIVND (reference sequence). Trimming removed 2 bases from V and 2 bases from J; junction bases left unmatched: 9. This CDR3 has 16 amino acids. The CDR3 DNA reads TGTGCCAGTAGTATATTTCCCAGGACAGGACCCTACGAGCAGTACTTC. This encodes CASSIFPRTGPYEQYF. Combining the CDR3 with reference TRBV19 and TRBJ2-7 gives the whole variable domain DGGITQSPKYLFRKEGQNVTLSCEQNLNHDAMYWYRQDPGQGLRLIYYSQIVNDFQKGDIAEGYSVSREKKESFPLTVTSAQKNPTAFYLCASSIFPRTGPYEQYFGPGTRLTVT.

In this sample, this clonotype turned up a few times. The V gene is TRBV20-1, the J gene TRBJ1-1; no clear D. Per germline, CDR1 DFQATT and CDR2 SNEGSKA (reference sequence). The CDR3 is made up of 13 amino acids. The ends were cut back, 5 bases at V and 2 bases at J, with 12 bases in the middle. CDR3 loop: CSAVPIDNTEAFF. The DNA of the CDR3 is TGCAGTGCTGTTCCCATAGACAACACTGAAGCTTTCTTT.

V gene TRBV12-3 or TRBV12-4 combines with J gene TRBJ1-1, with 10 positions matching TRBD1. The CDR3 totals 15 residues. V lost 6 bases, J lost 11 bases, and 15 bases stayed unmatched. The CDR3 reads CASSIIPGTGAIAFF. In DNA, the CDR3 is TGTGCCAGCAGCATAATCCCCGGGACAGGGGCTATCGCTTTCTTT.

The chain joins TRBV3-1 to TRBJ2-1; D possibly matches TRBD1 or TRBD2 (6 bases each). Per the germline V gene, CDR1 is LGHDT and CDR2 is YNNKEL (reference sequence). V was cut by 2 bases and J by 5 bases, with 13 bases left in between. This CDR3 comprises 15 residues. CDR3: CASSQIGGSHNEQFF. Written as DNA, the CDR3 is TGTGCCAGCAGCCAAATAGGGGGGAGTCACAATGAGCAGTTCTTC.